The rows below give T cell receptor beta chains drawn from one sample of a study of beta chain features in type 1 diabetes. Repertoires were generated with immunoSEQ multiplex PCR, while TCRdb's copy carries only in-frame clones and drops some. The top ten clones hold 0.019% of a sample with around 250,000 clones, approximately 15% of them seen once. Sequencing was done on a sample of naive CD4+ T cells from blood. The receptor set was obtained from a man aged 25-45 years with type 1 diabetes. The CDR3 runs from the conserved cysteine through the conserved F or W. The D gene is left open where the match is weak. Size is stated for part of the rows, as once, few or many counts, or as a class when the clone is expanded.

j_call | v_call | clone_size | d_call | cdr3_nt | cdr3_aa
TRBJ1-3 | TRBV30 | few | TRBD1 | TGTGCCTGGAACCCTCAACAGGGGATGTTATATTTT | CAWNPQQGMLYF
TRBJ1-6 | TRBV18 | NA | TRBD1 | TGTGCCAGCTTAGTCCCGGGACAGGACGGACCCCTCCACTTT | CASLVPGQDGPLHF
TRBJ2-2 | TRBV15 | NA | NA | TGTGCCACCAGCAGAGACCCGACAGGAAACACCGGGGAGCTGTTTTTT | CATSRDPTGNTGELFF
TRBJ2-6 | TRBV30 | NA | NA | TGTGCCTGGAGTGTACTCTGGTTCTCTGGGGCCAACGTCCTGACTTTC | CAWSVLWFSGANVLTF
TRBJ2-5 | TRBV19 | few | TRBD2 | TGTGCCAGTAGTAGACTAGCGGGAGGCTTCCAAGAGACCCAGTACTTC | CASSRLAGGFQETQYF
TRBJ2-7 | TRBV20-1 | NA | TRBD2 | TGCAGTGCTAGGTCGGGCGGGAGTTTTTACTTC | CSARSGGSFYF
TRBJ2-5 | TRBV27 | NA | TRBD1 | TGTGCCAGCAGCGCACAGGGGGGGACCCAGTACTTC | CASSAQGGTQYF
TRBJ2-5 | TRBV7-9 | few | NA | TGTGCCAGCAGCCCGTCGGAGACCCAGTACTTC | CASSPSETQYF
TRBJ2-1 | TRBV15 | NA | TRBD1 | TGTGCCACCAGCACAGGGGGTTTGGGGGCCAATGAGCAGTTCTTC | CATSTGGLGANEQFF
TRBJ2-5 | TRBV18 | NA | NA | TGTGCCAGCTCACCACCTAGTGAGGAGACCCAGTACTTC | CASSPPSEETQYF
TRBJ1-1 | TRBV6-5 | NA | NA | TGTGCCAGCAGTTACTCGACGGGTAACACTGAAGCTTTCTTT | CASSYSTGNTEAFF